Below, 21 T cell receptor beta chains from the same sample are listed, as sequenced in a study of human T cells and chemical hapten exposure. Time point described: healthy volunteer bleed at 6 weeks. Total RNA was isolated from unfractionated whole blood. MiXCR, run by TCRdb on the RACE reads, gives a single entry per CDR3 protein. The sample yields around 47,000 distinct CDR3 sequences, around 3.4% seen once. Specimen: whole blood. The receptor source for this set is a human donor in good health. Some clones in this sample may be carry-over from other donors' samples.

This clonotype was recorded at least ten times. The rearrangement uses TRBV12-3 or TRBV12-4 and TRBJ1-4; 7 bases agree with TRBD1. The ends lost 5 bases at V and 8 bases at J; junction bases unmatched: 8. The CDR3 totals 14 residues. CDR3 bases: TGTGCCAGCAGTCTCGGACAGGCTGGAGAAAAACTGTTTTTT. Translating it yields CASSLGQAGEKLFF.

V is TRBV7-6 and J is TRBJ1-1; D may be TRBD1 (5 bases). The CDR3 spans 13 residues. The V end lost 7 bases, the J end lost 0 bases, and 9 bases lay between the germline ends. Germline V gene lookup returns CDR1 SGHVS and CDR2 FNYEAQ. CDR3 protein: CASKRGLNTEAFF. The CDR3 DNA follows: TGTGCCAGCAAGAGGGGCCTGAACACTGAAGCTTTCTTT.

A remark on this clonotype: This sequence may be a read error, since a much larger clone differs from it by one base. V is TRBV28 and J is TRBJ2-2; a possible D gene is TRBD2 (6 bases). V was clipped by 3 bases and J by 1 base, with 9 bases between them. The germline V gene encodes CDR1 MDHEN and CDR2 SYDVKM. The CDR3 loop spans 15 amino acids. The CDR3 DNA follows: TGTGCCAGCAGTTTTACTAGCTGGAACACCGGGGAGCTGTTTTTT. Its translation: CASSFTSWNTGELFF.

J is TRBJ1-2 and V is TRBV11-2; 8 nucleotides align to TRBD1. This CDR3 has 14 residues. CDR1 is SGHAT and CDR2 is FQNNGV in the germline V gene. V was clipped by 6 bases and J by 8 bases; unmatched bases: 11. DNA for the CDR3: TGTGCCAGCAGGCGGACAAAAACAGGGGGAGGCTACACCTTC. Translated: CASRRTKTGGGYTF.

This clonotype has ten or more counts. This chain joins TRBV28 and TRBJ2-7, with unresolved D. From germline, CDR1 is MDHEN and CDR2 SYDVKM. V lost 3 bases and J 6 bases, leaving 15 bases between the germline ends. This CDR3 region has 14 residues. DNA of the CDR3: TGTGCCAGCAGTTTTTCGGGCCTGCCCCTCGAGCAGTACTTC. This sequence encodes CASSFSGLPLEQYF.

This clonotype was detected ten times or more. The CDR3 DNA is TGTGCCACCAGCAGAGAATTGGGACTAGCGGGGTTTATAGATGAGCAGTTCTTC. Translation gives CATSRELGLAGFIDEQFF. The V and J genes are TRBV15 and TRBJ2-1; TRBD2 matches 13 bases. The germline gives CDR1 LNHNV, CDR2 YYDKDF (reference sequence). CDR3 length equals 18 residues. V was clipped by 0 bases and J by 8 bases; unmatched bases: 10.

This clonotype was recorded many times. J is TRBJ2-3 and V is TRBV28; no reliable D call. This CDR3 is built from 12 residues. The germline V and J ends were trimmed by 9 bases and 8 bases, with 15 bases remaining between them. Germline V CDR1 and CDR2: MDHEN, SYDVKM. The DNA of the CDR3 is TGTGCCAGGGGCGACCCGCTTAGTACGCAGTATTTT. Translating it yields CARGDPLSTQYF.

There are many counts of this clonotype. The chain is built from TRBV29-1 and TRBJ2-1; D gene unclear. This CDR3 is built from 11 residues. Trimming stripped 7 bases from V and 8 bases from J, with 12 bases between. Germline CDR1 and CDR2: SQVTM and ANQGSEA. In DNA, the CDR3 is TGCAGCGCGGCCCTGCGGCATGAGCAGTTCTTC. This encodes CSAALRHEQFF.

This clonotype was counted only a few times. This chain joins TRBV19 and TRBJ1-2; TRBD1 is a possible D gene (6 bases). This CDR3 region has 12 residues. CDR1 and CDR2 (germline): LNHDA, SQIVND (reference sequence). Trimming took 6 bases from V and 7 from J, leaving 12 bases between them. In nucleotides, the CDR3 is TGTGCCAGTAGAACAGGGAGTTTTGGCTACACCTTC. Residues: CASRTGSFGYTF.

This clonotype was found many times. This chain joins TRBV11-1 and TRBJ2-6, with D unresolved. Germline V gives CDR1 SGHAT, CDR2 FQDESV (reference sequence). V was cut by 2 bases and J by 0 bases, with 5 bases left in between. This CDR3 is 15 amino acids long. The CDR3 here is CASSLRNSGANVLTF. Here the CDR3 DNA reads TGTGCCAGCAGCTTAAGAAACTCTGGGGCCAACGTCCTGACTTTC.

In this sample, this clonotype turned up a few times. The rearrangement uses TRBV28 and TRBJ1-1; 10 bases agree with TRBD1. Trimming removed 5 bases from V and 7 bases from J; junction bases left unmatched: 4. This CDR3 spans 13 amino acids. Germline loops: CDR1 MDHEN, CDR2 SYDVKM. CDR3 sequence: CASSLDRGIEAFF. DNA for the CDR3: TGTGCCAGCAGTCTGGACAGGGGGATTGAAGCTTTCTTT.

The V call is TRBV5-1, the J call TRBJ1-5; TRBD1 matches at 8 bases. The V and J ends lost 0 bases and 0 bases, in that order; junction bases with no gene match: 5. Germline CDR1 is SGHRS and CDR2 is YFSETQ. The CDR3 has 17 amino acids. The CDR3 DNA sequence: TGCGCCAGCAGCTTGGGGACAGGGAGAGATAGCAATCAGCCCCAGCATTTT. It specifies CASSLGTGRDSNQPQHF. The full variable domain, rest sourced from reference TRBV5-1 and TRBJ1-5, is KAGVTQTPRYLIKTRGQQVTLSCSPISGHRSVSWYQQTPGQGLQFLFEYFSETQRNKGNFPGRFSGRQFSNSRSEMNVSTLELGDSALYLCASSLGTGRDSNQPQHFGDGTRLSIL.

The chain recombines TRBV24-1 with TRBJ1-2; D is unresolved. Germline CDR1 is KGHDR and CDR2 is SFDVKD. The CDR3 has 14 residues. The V gene lost 2 bases and the J gene lost 6 bases, with 12 bases spanning the gap. The CDR3 sequence: CATSDSRGFDGYTF. In DNA, the CDR3 is TGTGCCACCAGTGATTCCCGTGGTTTTGATGGCTACACCTTC.

This clonotype was observed many times. This rearrangement joins TRBV7-9 to TRBJ1-6; no reliable D call. Trimming left V 5 bases short and J 9 bases short, with 14 bases between. This CDR3 region has 14 residues. Germline V gene sequence: CDR1 SEHNR, CDR2 FQNEAQ (reference sequence). The CDR3 region is CASSLRELFSPLHF. The CDR3 DNA reads TGTGCCAGCAGCCTTCGAGAGCTCTTTTCACCCCTCCACTTT. The full variable domain, with the rest looked up from reference TRBV7-9 and TRBJ1-6, is DTGVSQNPRHKITKRGQNVTFRCDPISEHNRLYWYRQTLGQGPEFLTYFQNEAQLEKSRLLSDRFSAERPKGSFSTLEIQRTEQGDSAMYLCASSLRELFSPLHFGNGTRLTVT.

At least ten counts were recorded for this clonotype. The chain combines TRBV24-1 with TRBJ2-7, with D perhaps matching TRBD2 (7 bases). V dropped 4 bases and J dropped 0 bases, with 24 bases sitting between them. The germline V gene has CDR1 KGHDR and CDR2 SFDVKD. This CDR3 spans 19 amino acids. Here the CDR3 DNA reads TGTGCCACCAGTGAACTTCCAGGGGAGGGTTTCTATAGCTCCTACGAGCAGTACTTC. Protein sequence: CATSELPGEGFYSSYEQYF.

Ten or more counts support this clonotype. The J gene is TRBJ1-1, the V gene TRBV11-2; tentative D call: TRBD1 (6 bases). Trimming left V 3 bases short and J 4 bases short, with 21 bases between. The CDR3 sequence is 17 residues long. Germline V gene lookup returns CDR1 SGHAT and CDR2 FQNNGV. The CDR3 coding sequence is TGTGCCAGCAGCTTTAGGGACACGGGGTTTTGGAGCACTGAAGCTTTCTTT. It is translated as CASSFRDTGFWSTEAFF.

This clonotype was detected many times. The genes are TRBV9 and TRBJ2-4; tentatively, D is TRBD2 (5 bases). There are 15 residues in the CDR3. V was trimmed by 4 bases and J by 1 base, leaving 12 bases between them. Germline values: CDR1 SGDLS, CDR2 YYNGEE. DNA for the CDR3: TGTGCCAGCAGCCATGAGGGTACGGCCAAAAACATTCAGTACTTC. This gives the protein CASSHEGTAKNIQYF.

This clonotype was seen more than once but under ten times. V usage is TRBV5-4 and J usage is TRBJ2-2, with unresolved D. This CDR3 region has 15 residues. Germline loops: CDR1 SGHNT, CDR2 YYREEE (reference sequence). The germline V and J ends were trimmed by 0 bases and 1 base, with 7 bases remaining between them. CDR3 sequence: CASSLVVGNTGELFF. The CDR3 DNA sequence: TGTGCCAGCAGCTTGGTAGTAGGGAACACCGGGGAGCTGTTTTTT.

This clonotype was seen ten or more times. The V and J genes are TRBV4-1 and TRBJ1-5; D is perhaps TRBD1 (5 bases). This CDR3 has 15 residues. Germline CDR1 MGHRA, CDR2 YSYEKL. V was shortened by 4 bases and J by 4 bases, with 14 bases between the two germline ends. The CDR3 sequence is CASSLMGLGNQPQHF. The CDR3 DNA is TGCGCCAGCAGCCTTATGGGGCTAGGGAATCAGCCCCAGCATTTT.

In its sample, this clonotype was seen many times. The gene calls are TRBV29-1 and TRBJ2-3; 8 bases match TRBD1. The CDR3 covers 12 residues. Looked up from germline, CDR1 is SQVTM and CDR2 is ANQGSEA. The ends lost 7 bases at V and 6 bases at J; junction bases unmatched: 6. CDR3 sequence: CSARQGWDTQYF. CDR3 coding DNA: TGCAGCGCCCGACAGGGGTGGGATACGCAGTATTTT.

A few counts support this clonotype. The V gene is TRBV29-1, the J gene TRBJ2-1, with D hard to call. Germline V gene data show CDR1 as SQVTM and CDR2 as ANQGSEA. This CDR3 is 10 amino acids long. V was pared by 6 bases and J by 10 bases, with 10 bases between. The CDR3 loop reads CSVPMREQFF. The DNA for the CDR3 is TGCAGCGTCCCAATGAGGGAGCAGTTCTTC.